This is a list of T cell receptor beta chains from one sample in a study of neoadjuvant anti-PD-1 for oral cavity cancer. Data came from immunoSEQ multiplex PCR; TCRdb stores just in-frame clones and leaves some out. Of around 32,000 clones listed, roughly 79% are singletons. Specimen: PBMCs, collected after nivolumab (anti-PD-1) treatment. These receptors came from a person aged 35 to 85 with oral cavity squamous cell carcinoma. CDR3s include the opening cysteine and the closing phenylalanine or tryptophan. The D gene is left open where the match is weak. Rows may omit the clone size; those that give it use once, few, many or a size class.

- - TRBJ2-4 TRBV28 TGTGCCAGCAGCAACTACGACCCTGGCATTCAGTACTTC CASSNYDPGIQYF
- - TRBJ1-1 TRBV6-1 TGTGCCAGCAGTGACGAAGGGGACACGTCGAACACTGAAGCTTTCTTT CASSDEGDTSNTEAFF
- - TRBJ2-2 TRBV9 TGTGCCAGCAGCGTAGCTGCTGAGAACACCGGGGAGCTGTTTTTT CASSVAAENTGELFF
- - TRBJ2-7 TRBV5-1 TGCGCCAGCAGCTCCCCGGGCGGAGTGGGGACCTACGAGCAGTACTTC CASSSPGGVGTYEQYF
- few TRBJ2-3 TRBV6-5 TGTGCCAGCAGGCCGGACCGTACAGATACGCAGTATTTT CASRPDRTDTQYF
- - TRBJ1-5 TRBV7-9 TGTGCCAGCAGCTCCCCCGGGGGCGGAGATCAGCCCCAGCATTTT CASSSPGGGDQPQHF
- - TRBJ1-1 TRBV15 TGTGCCACCAAATTGGGTCGAACCACTGAAGCTTTCTTT CATKLGRTTEAFF
TRBD2 - TRBJ2-3 TRBV4-3 TGCGCCACCGGGGGACTAGCGGACACAGATACGCAGTATTTT CATGGLADTDTQYF
- - TRBJ2-1 TRBV27 TGTGCCAGCAGTTTAGTGGGGGTAATCAGCAATGAGCAGTTCTTC CASSLVGVISNEQFF
- - TRBJ1-1 TRBV25-1 TGTGCCAGCAGTCGGAATAAAGACACTGAAGCTTTCTTT CASSRNKDTEAFF
TRBD1 - TRBJ2-3 TRBV10-3 TGTGCCATCAGTGAGGGGACAGGGGACACAGATACGCAGTATTTT CAISEGTGDTDTQYF
TRBD2 - TRBJ2-7 TRBV5-1 TGCGCCTCCACTAGCGGGGGCCTCAGGGAGCAGTACTTC CASTSGGLREQYF
- - TRBJ2-7 TRBV7-2 TGTGCCAGCAGCTTAGTGGCAGTAGACTACGAGCAGTACTTC CASSLVAVDYEQYF
- few TRBJ2-1 TRBV5-1 TGCGCCAGCAGCCCACTAGGGAGCTCCTACAATGAGCAGTTCTTC CASSPLGSSYNEQFF
TRBD1 - TRBJ2-2 TRBV10-3 TGTGCCATCAAAGGGGGCGCGGATACCGGGGAGCTGTTTTTT CAIKGGADTGELFF
- - TRBJ1-2 TRBV5-6 TGTGCCAGCAGCTTGGCTGACAGGTCATATGGCTACACCTTC CASSLADRSYGYTF